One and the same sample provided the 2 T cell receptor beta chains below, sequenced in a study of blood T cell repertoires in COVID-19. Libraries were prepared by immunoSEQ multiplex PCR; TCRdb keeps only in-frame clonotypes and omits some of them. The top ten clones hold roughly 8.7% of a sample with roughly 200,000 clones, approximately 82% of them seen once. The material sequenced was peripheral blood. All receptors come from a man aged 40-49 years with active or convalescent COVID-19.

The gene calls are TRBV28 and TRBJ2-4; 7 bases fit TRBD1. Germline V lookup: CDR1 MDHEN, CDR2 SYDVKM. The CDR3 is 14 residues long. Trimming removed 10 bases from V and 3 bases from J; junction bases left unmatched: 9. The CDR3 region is CAISPGQLKNIQYF. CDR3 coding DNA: TGTGCCATATCACCGGGACAGCTCAAAAACATTCAGTACTTC.

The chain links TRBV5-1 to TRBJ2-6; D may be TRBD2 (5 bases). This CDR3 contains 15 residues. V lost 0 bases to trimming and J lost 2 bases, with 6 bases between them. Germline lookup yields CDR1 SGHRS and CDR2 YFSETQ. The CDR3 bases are TGCGCCAGCAGCTTGGGGGGAGCTGGGGCCAACGTCCTGACTTTC. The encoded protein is CASSLGGAGANVLTF.